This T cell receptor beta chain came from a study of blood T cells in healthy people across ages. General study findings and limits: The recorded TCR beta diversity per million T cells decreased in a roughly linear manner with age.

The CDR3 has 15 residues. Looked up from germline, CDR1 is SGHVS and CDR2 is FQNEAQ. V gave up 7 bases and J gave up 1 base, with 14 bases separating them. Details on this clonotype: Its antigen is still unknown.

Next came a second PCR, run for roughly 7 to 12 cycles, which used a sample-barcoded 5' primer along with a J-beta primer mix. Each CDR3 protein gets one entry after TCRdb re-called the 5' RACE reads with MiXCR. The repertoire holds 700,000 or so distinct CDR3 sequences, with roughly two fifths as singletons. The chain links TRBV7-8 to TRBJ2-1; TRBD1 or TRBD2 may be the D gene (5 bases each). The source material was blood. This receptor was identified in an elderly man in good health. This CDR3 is CASKMGVGSYNEQFF. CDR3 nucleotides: TGTGCCAGCAAAATGGGGGTGGGTTCCTACAATGAGCAGTTCTTC.